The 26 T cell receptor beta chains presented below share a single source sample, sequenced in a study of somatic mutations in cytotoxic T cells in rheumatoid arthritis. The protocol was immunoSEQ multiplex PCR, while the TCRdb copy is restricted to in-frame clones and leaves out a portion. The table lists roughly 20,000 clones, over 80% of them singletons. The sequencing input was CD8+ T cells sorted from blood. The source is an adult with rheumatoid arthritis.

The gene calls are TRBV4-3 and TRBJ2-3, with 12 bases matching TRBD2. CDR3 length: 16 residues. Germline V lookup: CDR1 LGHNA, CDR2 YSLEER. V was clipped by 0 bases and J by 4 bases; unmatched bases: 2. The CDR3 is CASSQDLAGGPDTQYF. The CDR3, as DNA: TGCGCCAGCAGCCAAGATCTAGCGGGAGGGCCAGATACGCAGTATTTT.

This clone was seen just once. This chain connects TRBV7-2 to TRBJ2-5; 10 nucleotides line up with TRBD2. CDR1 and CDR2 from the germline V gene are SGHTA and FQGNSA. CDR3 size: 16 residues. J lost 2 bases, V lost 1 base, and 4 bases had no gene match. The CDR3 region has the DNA TGTGCCAGCAGCTTAGGTTGGACTAGCGGACAAGAGACCCAGTACTTC. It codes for CASSLGWTSGQETQYF.

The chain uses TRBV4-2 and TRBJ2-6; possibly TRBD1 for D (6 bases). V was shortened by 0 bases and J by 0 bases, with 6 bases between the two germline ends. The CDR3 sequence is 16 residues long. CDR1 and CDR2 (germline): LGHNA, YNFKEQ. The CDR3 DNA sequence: TGTGCCAGCAGCCAAGAAGGGGGCTCTGGGGCCAACGTCCTGACTTTC. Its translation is CASSQEGGSGANVLTF.

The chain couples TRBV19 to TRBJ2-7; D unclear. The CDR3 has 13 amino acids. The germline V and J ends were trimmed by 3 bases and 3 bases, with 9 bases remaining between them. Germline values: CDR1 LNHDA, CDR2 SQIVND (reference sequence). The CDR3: CASSIASGYEQYF. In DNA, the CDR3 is TGTGCCAGTAGTATCGCATCGGGCTACGAGCAGTACTTC. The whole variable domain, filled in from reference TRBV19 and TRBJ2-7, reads DGGITQSPKYLFRKEGQNVTLSCEQNLNHDAMYWYRQDPGQGLRLIYYSQIVNDFQKGDIAEGYSVSREKKESFPLTVTSAQKNPTAFYLCASSIASGYEQYFGPGTRLTVT.

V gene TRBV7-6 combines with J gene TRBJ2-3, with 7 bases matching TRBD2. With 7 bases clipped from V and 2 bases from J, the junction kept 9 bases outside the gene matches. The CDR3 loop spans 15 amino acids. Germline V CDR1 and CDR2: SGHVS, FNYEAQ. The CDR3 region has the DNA TGTGCCAGCACCCCACCACGGGGGGTCACAGATACGCAGTATTTT. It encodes CASTPPRGVTDTQYF.

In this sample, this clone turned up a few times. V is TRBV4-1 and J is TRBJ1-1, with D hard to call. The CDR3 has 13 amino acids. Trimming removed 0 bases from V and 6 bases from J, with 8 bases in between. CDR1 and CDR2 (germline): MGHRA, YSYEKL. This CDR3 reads CASSQEQYAEAFF. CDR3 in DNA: TGCGCCAGCAGCCAAGAACAGTACGCTGAAGCTTTCTTT.

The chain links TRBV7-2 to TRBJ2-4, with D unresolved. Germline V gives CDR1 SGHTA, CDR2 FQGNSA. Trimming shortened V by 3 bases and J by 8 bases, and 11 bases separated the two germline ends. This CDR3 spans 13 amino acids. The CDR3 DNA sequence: TGTGCCAGCAGCTTGACCCGTAGTGACATTCAGTACTTC. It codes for CASSLTRSDIQYF.

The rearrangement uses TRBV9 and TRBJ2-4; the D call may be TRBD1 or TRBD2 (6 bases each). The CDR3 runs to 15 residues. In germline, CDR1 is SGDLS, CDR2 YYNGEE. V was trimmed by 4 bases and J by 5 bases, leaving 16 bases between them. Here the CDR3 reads CASSPSPGAQNIQYF. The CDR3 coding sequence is TGTGCCAGCAGCCCGTCGCCGGGGGCGCAAAACATTCAGTACTTC.

The DNA of the CDR3 is TGTGCCAGCAGCTTGGGGGGGGACACTGAAGCTTTCTTT. Translation gives CASSLGGDTEAFF. The chain links TRBV5-6 to TRBJ1-1; tentative D call: TRBD1 (5 bases). Trimming took 0 bases from V and 3 from J, leaving 6 bases between them. The CDR3 length is 13 residues. Germline loops: CDR1 SGHDT, CDR2 YYEEEE.

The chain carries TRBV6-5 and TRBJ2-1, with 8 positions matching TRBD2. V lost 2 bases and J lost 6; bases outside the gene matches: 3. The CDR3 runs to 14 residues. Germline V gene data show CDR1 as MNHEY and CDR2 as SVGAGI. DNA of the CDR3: TGTGCCAGCAGTTACGGGACTAGACTCAATGAGCAGTTCTTC. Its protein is CASSYGTRLNEQFF.

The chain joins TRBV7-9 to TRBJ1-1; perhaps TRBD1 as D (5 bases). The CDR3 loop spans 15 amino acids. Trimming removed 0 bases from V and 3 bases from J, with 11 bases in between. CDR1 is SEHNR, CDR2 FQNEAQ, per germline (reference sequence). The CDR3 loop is CASSLAAGPYTEAFF. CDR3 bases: TGTGCCAGCAGCTTAGCGGCAGGGCCCTACACTGAAGCTTTCTTT.

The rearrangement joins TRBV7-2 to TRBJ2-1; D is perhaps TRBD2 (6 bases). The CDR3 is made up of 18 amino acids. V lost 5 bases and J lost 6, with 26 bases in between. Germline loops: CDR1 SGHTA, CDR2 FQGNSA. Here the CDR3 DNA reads TGTGCCAGCAGCAAGCGGGCGGTATGGGGTGGTAGCGGCAATGAGCAGTTCTTC. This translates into CASSKRAVWGGSGNEQFF.

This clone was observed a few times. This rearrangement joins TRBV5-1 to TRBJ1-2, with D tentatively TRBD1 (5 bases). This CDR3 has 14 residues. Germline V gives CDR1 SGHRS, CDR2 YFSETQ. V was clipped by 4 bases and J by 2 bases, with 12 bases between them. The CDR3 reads CASSPGTVNYGYTF. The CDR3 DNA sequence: TGCGCCAGCAGCCCAGGGACGGTCAACTATGGCTACACCTTC.

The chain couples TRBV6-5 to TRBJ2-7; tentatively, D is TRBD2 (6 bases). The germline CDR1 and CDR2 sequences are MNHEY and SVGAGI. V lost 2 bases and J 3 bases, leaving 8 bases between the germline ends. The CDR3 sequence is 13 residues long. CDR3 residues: CASSYARGYEQYF. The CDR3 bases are TGTGCCAGCAGTTACGCGCGGGGCTACGAGCAGTACTTC.

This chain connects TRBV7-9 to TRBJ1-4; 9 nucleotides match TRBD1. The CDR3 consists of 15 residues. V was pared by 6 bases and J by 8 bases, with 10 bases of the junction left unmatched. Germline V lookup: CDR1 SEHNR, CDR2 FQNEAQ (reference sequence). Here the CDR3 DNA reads TGTGCCAGCAGGAGGTCACAGGGGGCAGAAGAAAAACTGTTTTTT. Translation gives CASRRSQGAEEKLFF. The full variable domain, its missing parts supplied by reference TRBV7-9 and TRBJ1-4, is DTGVSQNPRHKITKRGQNVTFRCDPISEHNRLYWYRQTLGQGPEFLTYFQNEAQLEKSRLLSDRFSAERPKGSFSTLEIQRTEQGDSAMYLCASRRSQGAEEKLFFGSGTQLSVL.

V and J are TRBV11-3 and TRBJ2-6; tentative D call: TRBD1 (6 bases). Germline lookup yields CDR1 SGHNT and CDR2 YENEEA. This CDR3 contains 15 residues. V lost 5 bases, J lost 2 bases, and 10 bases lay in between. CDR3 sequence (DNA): TGTGCCAGCAGCAACAACAGGGCTGGGGCCAACGTCCTGACTTTC. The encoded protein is CASSNNRAGANVLTF. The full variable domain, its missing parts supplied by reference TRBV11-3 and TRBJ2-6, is EAGVVQSPRYKIIEKKQPVAFWCNPISGHNTLYWYLQNLGQGPELLIRYENEEAVDDSQLPKDRFSAERLKGVDSTLKIQPAELGDSAVYLCASSNNRAGANVLTFGAGSRLTVL.

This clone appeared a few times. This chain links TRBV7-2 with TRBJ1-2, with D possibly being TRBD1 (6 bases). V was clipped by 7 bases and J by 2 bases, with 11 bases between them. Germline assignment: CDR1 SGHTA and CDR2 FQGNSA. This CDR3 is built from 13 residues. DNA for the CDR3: TGTGCCAGCACCCCGACAGGCAACTATGGCTACACCTTC. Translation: CASTPTGNYGYTF.

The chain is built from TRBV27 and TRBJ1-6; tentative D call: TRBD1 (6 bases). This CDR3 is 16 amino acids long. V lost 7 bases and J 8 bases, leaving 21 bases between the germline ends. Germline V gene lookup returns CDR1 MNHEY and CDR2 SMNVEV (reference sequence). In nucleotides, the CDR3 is TGTGCCAGCACTCACTCCAGGGGTGAGGCGGATTCACCCCTCCACTTT. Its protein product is CASTHSRGEADSPLHF.

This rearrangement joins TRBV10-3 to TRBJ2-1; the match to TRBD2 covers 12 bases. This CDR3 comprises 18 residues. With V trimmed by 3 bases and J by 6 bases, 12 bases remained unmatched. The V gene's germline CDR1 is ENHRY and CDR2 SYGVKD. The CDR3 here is CAISESRLAGAQSNEQFF. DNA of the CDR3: TGTGCCATCAGTGAATCCCGACTAGCGGGGGCGCAAAGCAATGAGCAGTTCTTC.

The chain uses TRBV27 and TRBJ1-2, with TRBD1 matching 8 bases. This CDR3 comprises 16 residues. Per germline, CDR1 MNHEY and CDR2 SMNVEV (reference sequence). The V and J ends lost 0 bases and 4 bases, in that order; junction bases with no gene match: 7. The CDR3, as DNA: TGTGCCAGCAGTTTATCATGGGACAGGATCCCCTATGGCTACACCTTC. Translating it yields CASSLSWDRIPYGYTF.

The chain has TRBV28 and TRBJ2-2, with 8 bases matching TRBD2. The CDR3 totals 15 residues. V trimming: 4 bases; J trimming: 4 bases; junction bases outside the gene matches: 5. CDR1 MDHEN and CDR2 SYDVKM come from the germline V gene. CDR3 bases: TGTGCCAGCAGTTCAGGACTAGCACCCACCGGGGAGCTGTTTTTT. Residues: CASSSGLAPTGELFF.

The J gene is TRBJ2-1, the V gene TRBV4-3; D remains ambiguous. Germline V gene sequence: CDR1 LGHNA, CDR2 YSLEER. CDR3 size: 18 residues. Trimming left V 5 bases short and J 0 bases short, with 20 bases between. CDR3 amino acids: CASSKKKGRPSSYNEQFF. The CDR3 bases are TGCGCCAGCAGCAAAAAAAAGGGTCGACCCAGCTCCTACAATGAGCAGTTCTTC.

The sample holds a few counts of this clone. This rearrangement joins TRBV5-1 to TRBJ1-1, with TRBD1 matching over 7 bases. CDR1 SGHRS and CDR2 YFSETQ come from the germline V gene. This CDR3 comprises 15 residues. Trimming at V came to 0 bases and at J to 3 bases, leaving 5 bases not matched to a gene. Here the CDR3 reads CASSLARQGDTEAFF. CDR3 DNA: TGCGCCAGCAGCTTGGCCCGACAGGGCGACACTGAAGCTTTCTTT.

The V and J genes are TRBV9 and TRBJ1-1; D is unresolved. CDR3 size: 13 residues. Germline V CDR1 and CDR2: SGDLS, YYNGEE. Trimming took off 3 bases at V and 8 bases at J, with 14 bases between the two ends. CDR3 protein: CASSATDGKEAFF. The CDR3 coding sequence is TGTGCCAGCAGCGCAACGGACGGGAAGGAAGCTTTCTTT.

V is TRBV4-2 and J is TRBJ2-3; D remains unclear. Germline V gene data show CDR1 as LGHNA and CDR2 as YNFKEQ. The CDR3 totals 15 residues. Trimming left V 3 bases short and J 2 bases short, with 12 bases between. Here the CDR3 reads CASSQAQADTDTQYF. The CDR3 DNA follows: TGTGCCAGCAGCCAGGCGCAGGCAGACACAGATACGCAGTATTTT.

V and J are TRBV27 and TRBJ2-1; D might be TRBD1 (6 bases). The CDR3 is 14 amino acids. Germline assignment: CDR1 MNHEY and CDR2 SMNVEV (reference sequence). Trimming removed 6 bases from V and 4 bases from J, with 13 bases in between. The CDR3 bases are TGTGCCAGCAGCCTGGTGCAGGGGTACAATGAGCAGTTCTTC. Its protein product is CASSLVQGYNEQFF.